This T cell receptor (beta chain) derives from a study of cytomegalovirus exposure and HLA in healthy donors. Study-level points and caveats: Links to common viral pathogens appeared, in a later analysis, for several of the most significant clusters. The HLA-A and HLA-B alleles of most subjects were reportedly predicted accurately from TCR beta sequences. Some TCR beta chains (164 of them) were listed as cytomegalovirus-associated. Later analysis revealed greater clonal expansion in HLA-associated TCR beta chains than in equally common others.

The trim removed 2 bases at V and 0 bases at J, leaving 4 bases unmatched. Germline V gene data show CDR1 as MRHNA and CDR2 as SNTAGT. This CDR3 has 16 amino acids. PCR used 60 Vbeta primers and 13 Jbeta primers. Sequencing was performed with immunoSEQ multiplex PCR; in TCRdb, only in-frame clones are kept and a portion is missing. Its table lists about 48,000 clones. For this clone: Its target is unknown.

This TCR was sampled from a male donor in good health and CMV-seropositive. The sample taken for sequencing was PBMCs. The rearrangement uses TRBV6-4 and TRBJ1-2, with 9 bases identical to TRBD1. The CDR3 sequence: CASSDDGQGTNYGYTF. CDR3 in DNA: TGTGCCAGCAGTGACGACGGACAGGGGACTAACTATGGCTACACCTTC.